Reported below is one T cell receptor beta chain. The antigen is not known. In the source study's methods: After removing out-of-frame reads, over 2 million distinct TCRbeta sequences remained. Sequencing was performed with immunoSEQ multiplex PCR; in TCRdb, only in-frame clones are kept and a portion is missing. V and J calls and clone size follow that table, whereas D and trimming were derived from the DNA. The sample has around 25,000 clones; about 70% are singletons. The length of the CDR3 is 14 residues. V lost 1 base and J lost 6, with 9 bases in between. Germline V gives CDR1 KGHSH, CDR2 LQKENI. The entry originates in a study of memory CD4+ T cells and cytomegalovirus serostatus. For the study at large: Of the healthy Belgian adults, 9 were CMV seropositive and 24 seronegative. General observations from the study: A US-trained random forest predicted CMV serostatus with median AUC around 0.91.

The sort gate was single viable CD3+CD4+CD8-CD45RO+ cells for memory CD4+ T cells. Total CD4+ T cells were enriched by CD4 positive selection. The chain couples TRBV18 to TRBJ2-2; D gene unclear. Material for sequencing was memory CD4+ T cells from blood. The receptor's source is an adult in good health and CMV-seronegative. The CDR3 DNA is TGTGCCAGCTCACCACAGGCAGCATCCGGGGAGCTGTTTTTT. It yields the protein CASSPQAASGELFF.